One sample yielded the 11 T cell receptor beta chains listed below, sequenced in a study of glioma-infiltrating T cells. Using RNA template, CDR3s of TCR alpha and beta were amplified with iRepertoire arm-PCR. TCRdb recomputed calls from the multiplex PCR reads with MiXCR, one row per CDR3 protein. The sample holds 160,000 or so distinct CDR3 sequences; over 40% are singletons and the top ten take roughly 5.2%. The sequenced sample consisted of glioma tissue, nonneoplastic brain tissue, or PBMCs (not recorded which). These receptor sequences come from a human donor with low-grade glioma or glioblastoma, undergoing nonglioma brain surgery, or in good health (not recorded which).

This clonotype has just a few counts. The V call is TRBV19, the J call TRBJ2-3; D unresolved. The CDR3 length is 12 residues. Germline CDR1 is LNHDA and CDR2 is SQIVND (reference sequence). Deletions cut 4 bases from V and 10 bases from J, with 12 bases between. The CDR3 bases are TGTGCCAGTAGTACGAATGCACCGCCGCAGTATTTT. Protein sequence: CASSTNAPPQYF. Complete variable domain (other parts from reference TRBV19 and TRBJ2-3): DGGITQSPKYLFRKEGQNVTLSCEQNLNHDAMYWYRQDPGQGLRLIYYSQIVNDFQKGDIAEGYSVSREKKESFPLTVTSAQKNPTAFYLCASSTNAPPQYFGPGTRLTVL.

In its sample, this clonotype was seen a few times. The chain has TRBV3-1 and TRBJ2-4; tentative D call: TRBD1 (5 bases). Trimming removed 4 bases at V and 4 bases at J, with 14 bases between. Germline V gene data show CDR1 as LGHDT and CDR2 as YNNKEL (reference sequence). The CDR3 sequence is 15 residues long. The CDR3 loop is CASSLDLGQKNIQYF. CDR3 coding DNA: TGTGCCAGCAGCCTAGACCTGGGGCAGAAAAACATTCAGTACTTC.

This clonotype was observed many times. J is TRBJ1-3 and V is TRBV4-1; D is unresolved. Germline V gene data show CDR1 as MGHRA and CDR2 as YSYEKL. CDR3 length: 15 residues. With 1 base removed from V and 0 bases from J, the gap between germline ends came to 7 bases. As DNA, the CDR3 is TGCGCCAGCAGCCAAGTCCCTCACTCTGGAAACACCATATATTTT. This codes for CASSQVPHSGNTIYF.

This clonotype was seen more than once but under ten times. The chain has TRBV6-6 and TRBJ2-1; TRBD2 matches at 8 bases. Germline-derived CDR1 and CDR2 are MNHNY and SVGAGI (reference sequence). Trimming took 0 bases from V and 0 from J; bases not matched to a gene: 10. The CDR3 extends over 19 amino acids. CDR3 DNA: TGTGCCAGCAGTTACTCCCTGGGACTAGAGGGCGGCTCCTACAATGAGCAGTTCTTC. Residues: CASSYSLGLEGGSYNEQFF.

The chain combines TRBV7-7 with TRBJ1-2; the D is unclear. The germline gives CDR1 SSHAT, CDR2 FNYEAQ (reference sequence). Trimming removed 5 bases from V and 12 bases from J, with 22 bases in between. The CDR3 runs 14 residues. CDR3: CASSLDISYDSNTF. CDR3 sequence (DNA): TGTGCCAGCAGCCTCGACATATCATACGATAGTAACACCTTC.

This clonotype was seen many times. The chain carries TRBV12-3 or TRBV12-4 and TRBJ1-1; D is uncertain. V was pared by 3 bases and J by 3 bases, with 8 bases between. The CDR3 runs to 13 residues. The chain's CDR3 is CASSLTSDTEAFF. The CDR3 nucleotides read TGTGCCAGCAGTTTGACCAGCGACACTGAAGCTTTCTTT.

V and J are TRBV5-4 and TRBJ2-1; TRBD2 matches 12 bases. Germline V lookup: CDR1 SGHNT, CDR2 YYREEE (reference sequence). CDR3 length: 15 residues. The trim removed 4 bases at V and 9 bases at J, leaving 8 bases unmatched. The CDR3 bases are TGTGCCAGCAGCACCGGACTAGCGGGACAGGTTGAGCAGTTCTTC. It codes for CASSTGLAGQVEQFF.

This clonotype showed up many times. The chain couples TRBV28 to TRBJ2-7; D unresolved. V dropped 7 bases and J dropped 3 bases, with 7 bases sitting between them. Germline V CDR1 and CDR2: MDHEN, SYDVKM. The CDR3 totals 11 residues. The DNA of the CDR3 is TGTGCCAGCACGGGCAGCTACGAGCAGTACTTC. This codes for CASTGSYEQYF.

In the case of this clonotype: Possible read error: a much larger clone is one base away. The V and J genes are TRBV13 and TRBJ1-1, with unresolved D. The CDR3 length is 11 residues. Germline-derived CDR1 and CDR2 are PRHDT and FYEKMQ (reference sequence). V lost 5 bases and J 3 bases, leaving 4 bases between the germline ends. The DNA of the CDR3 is TGTGCCAGCAGCGGATACACTGAAGCTTTCTTT. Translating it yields CASSGYTEAFF. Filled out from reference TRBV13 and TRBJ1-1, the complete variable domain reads AAGVIQSPRHLIKEKRETATLKCYPIPRHDTVYWYQQGPGQDPQFLISFYEKMQSDKGSIPDRFSAQQFSDYHSELNMSSLELGDSALYFCASSGYTEAFFGQGTRLTVV.

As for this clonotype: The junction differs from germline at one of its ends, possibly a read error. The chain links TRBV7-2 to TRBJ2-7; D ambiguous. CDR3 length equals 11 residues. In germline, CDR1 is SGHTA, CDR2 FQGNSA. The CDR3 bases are TGTGCCAGCGGCTTTATGGACGAGCAGTACTTC. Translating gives CASGFMDEQYF.

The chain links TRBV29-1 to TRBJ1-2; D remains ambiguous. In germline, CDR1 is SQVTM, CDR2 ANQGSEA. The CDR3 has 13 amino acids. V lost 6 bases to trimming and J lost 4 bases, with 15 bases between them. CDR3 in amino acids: CSVWEPQSYGYTF. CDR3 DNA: TGCAGCGTGTGGGAACCCCAGAGCTATGGCTACACCTTC. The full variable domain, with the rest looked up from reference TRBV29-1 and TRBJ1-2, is SAVISQKPSRDICQRGTSLTIQCQVDSQVTMMFWYRQQPGQSLTLIATANQGSEATYESGFVIDKFPISRPNLTFSTLTVSNMSPEDSSIYLCSVWEPQSYGYTFGSGTRLTVV.